This paragraph covers one T cell receptor beta chain sequence. Its target is not known. The entry originates in a study of T-cell memory formation after mild COVID-19. Study-level findings and limits: CD4+ bias marked clones expanding day 15 to 37, unlike balanced contracting clones. SARS-CoV-2 specificity was not confirmed for second-wave clones peaking on day 37.

The CDR3 has 14 residues. Trimming pared 6 bases from V and 0 bases from J, leaving 8 bases between. Germline V gene data show CDR1 as MNHEY and CDR2 as SVGAGI. Constant-segment primers were used for 5'RACE, and the resulting TCR alpha and TCR beta cDNA libraries carried sample barcodes and UMIs. TCRdb fed the 5' RACE reads into MiXCR, producing one record per CDR3 protein. The profile shows around 300,000 distinct CDR3 sequences, 13% to 15% of them singletons. What was sequenced was PBMCs or a T cell subset sorted from them (not recorded which). The sequence came from a man between 18 and 29 years old who had mild COVID-19 (a few samples of this study predate the infection). Cell type and time point are not known. The chain employs TRBV6-5 and TRBJ2-2; no clear D gene. The CDR3 reads CASRPIANTGELFF. CDR3 nucleotide sequence: TGTGCCAGCAGACCGATCGCGAACACCGGGGAGCTGTTTTTT.